This T cell receptor beta chain stems from a study of CD8 T cells in Susac syndrome. Study-level information: Patients with Susac syndrome were therapy-naive, on corticosteroids, or on intravenous immunoglobulin alone at blood draw.

This clonotype occurred a few times. Random hexamers were used to reverse transcribe an amount of about 0.45 to 1 ug RNA. Amplification of TCR beta CDR3 used immunoSEQ multiplex PCR across 54 Vbeta and 13 Jbeta. TCRdb used MiXCR to reprocess the immunoSEQ multiplex PCR reads, holding one entry per CDR3 protein. In the table there are approximately 180,000 distinct CDR3 sequences, 75% to 95% of which are singletons. Germline CDR1 reads KGHSH; CDR2 reads LQKENI. CDR3 length: 14 amino acids. V dropped 3 bases and J dropped 1; count of bases not matched to a gene: 0. Sequenced material: CD4+ T cells from PBMCs. The V call is TRBV18, the J call TRBJ2-1, with 7 bases lining up with TRBD1. The clonotype was recovered from a human donor with Susac syndrome. The CDR3: CASSPGQSYNEQFF. The CDR3 DNA is TGTGCCAGCTCACCGGGACAGTCCTACAATGAGCAGTTCTTC. The variable domain in full, with the rest retrieved from reference TRBV18 and TRBJ2-1, is NAGVMQNPRHLVRRRGQEARLRCSPMKGHSHVYWYRQLPEEGLKFMVYLQKENIIDESGMPKERFSAEFPKEGPSILRIQQVVRGDSAAYFCASSPGQSYNEQFFGPGTRLTVL.